Sequencing of this T cell receptor (beta chain) was carried out in a study of blood T cell repertoires in COVID-19. Whole-study context: Sample material is recorded as cDNA or gDNA derived from T cells, B-cell-depleted T cells, or PBMCs.

Trimming took off 2 bases at V and 3 bases at J, with 18 bases between the two ends. This CDR3 spans 16 amino acids. The germline V gene encodes CDR1 SGHRS and CDR2 YFSETQ. Everyone who took part was roughly 18 to 89 years old, and they came from 24 US areas. Clinical history reported by participants formed the basis on which cohorts were assigned. As handled by the study authors: Reference gene primers were amplified, and this amplification served to estimate nucleated cell counts. The protocol was immunoSEQ multiplex PCR, while the TCRdb copy is restricted to in-frame clones and leaves out a portion. V and J calls and clone size are copied from that table; D and trimming were computed from the DNA. The sample has roughly 270,000 clones; less than 85% are singletons.

The gene calls are TRBV5-1 and TRBJ2-7, with D perhaps TRBD1 (6 bases). The receptor's source is a woman aged 45-60 years who had recovered from COVID-19. What was sequenced was PBMCs or T cells enriched from blood (not recorded which). CDR3 amino acids: CASSFHWQGPFYEQYF. CDR3 bases: TGCGCCAGCAGCTTCCACTGGCAGGGGCCGTTCTACGAGCAGTACTTC.